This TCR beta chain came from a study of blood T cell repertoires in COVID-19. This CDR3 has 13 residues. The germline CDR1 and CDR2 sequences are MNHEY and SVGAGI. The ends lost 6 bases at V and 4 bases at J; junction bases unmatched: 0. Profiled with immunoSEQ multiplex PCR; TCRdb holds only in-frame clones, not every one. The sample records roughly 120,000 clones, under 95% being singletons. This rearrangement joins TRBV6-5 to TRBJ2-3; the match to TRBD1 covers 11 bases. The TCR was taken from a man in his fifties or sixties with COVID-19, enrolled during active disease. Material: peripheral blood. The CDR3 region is CASRGQGADTQYF. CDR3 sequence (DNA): TGTGCCAGCAGGGGACAGGGGGCAGATACGCAGTATTTT.